These T cell receptor beta chains were read from a single sample in a study of CD8 T cells in Susac syndrome. TCRdb passed the immunoSEQ multiplex PCR reads through MiXCR, listing each CDR3 protein once. The data show about 400,000 distinct CDR3 sequences, around 83% seen once. The specimen was CD8+ T cells from PBMCs. The source is a human donor with multiple sclerosis. The CDR3 runs from the conserved cysteine through the conserved F or W. The D gene is left open where the match is weak. Clone size appears in some rows only: once, few, many, or a class for an expanded clone.

d_call	v_call	clone_size	j_call	cdr3_aa	cdr3_nt
NA	TRBV15	NA	TRBJ1-2	CATSSTRNYGYTF	TGTGCCACCAGCAGTACAAGGAACTATGGCTACACCTTC
NA	TRBV11-3	NA	TRBJ2-5	CASSLGGVRGVETQYF	TGTGCCAGCAGCTTAGGGGGGGTCCGGGGCGTAGAGACCCAGTACTTC
NA	TRBV14	NA	TRBJ2-7	CASRPGTQYEQYF	TGTGCCAGCAGACCGGGGACTCAATACGAGCAGTACTTC
NA	TRBV4-1	NA	TRBJ1-2	CASSQGGYQPNYGYTF	TGCGCCAGCAGCCAAGGCGGATATCAGCCTAACTATGGCTACACCTTC
NA	TRBV28	NA	TRBJ1-2	CASSTSQTTGRGDGYTF	TGTGCCAGCAGTACCTCACAAACGACAGGAAGGGGGGACGGCTACACCTTC
NA	TRBV6-2/TRBV6-3	NA	TRBJ2-7	CASTGDSLEQYF	TGTGCCAGCACCGGGGATTCCCTCGAGCAGTACTTC
NA	TRBV7-9	NA	TRBJ2-7	CASSPLSEQYF	TGTGCCAGCAGCCCTCTCAGCGAGCAGTACTTC
NA	TRBV30	NA	TRBJ2-2	CAWSVRGGNTGELFF	TGTGCCTGGAGCGTCCGGGGAGGGAACACCGGGGAGCTGTTTTTT
NA	TRBV20-1	NA	TRBJ2-6	CSARDLEQTHSGANVLTF	TGCAGTGCTAGAGATCTCGAGCAGACTCACTCTGGGGCCAACGTCCTGACTTTC
NA	TRBV29-1	NA	TRBJ1-2	CSVIDGDGYTF	TGCAGCGTCATTGACGGCGATGGCTACACCTTC
NA	TRBV2	once	TRBJ2-2	CASRPQGGTGELFF	TGTGCCAGCAGACCCCAGGGTGGCACCGGGGAGCTGTTTTTT
TRBD2	TRBV4-1	NA	TRBJ2-1	CASSQLAGSSYNEQFF	TGCGCCAGCAGCCAACTAGCGGGGAGCTCCTACAATGAGCAGTTCTTC
NA	TRBV19	NA	TRBJ1-2	CASSTNSGTRYTF	TGTGCCAGTAGTACCAACTCAGGGACGCGCTACACCTTC
TRBD1	TRBV29-1	NA	TRBJ1-1	CSVGDRPHTEAFF	TGCAGCGTGGGGGACAGGCCCCACACTGAAGCTTTCTTT
NA	TRBV19	NA	TRBJ2-7	CASSFLGGGQYF	TGTGCCAGTAGTTTTCTCGGCGGTGGGCAGTACTTC
TRBD1	TRBV4-1	NA	TRBJ2-7	CASSPDPGTGYYEQYF	TGCGCCAGCAGCCCAGACCCAGGGACAGGGTACTACGAGCAGTACTTC
TRBD1	TRBV20-1	NA	TRBJ1-5	CSARDWDREVNQPQHF	TGCAGTGCTAGAGATTGGGACAGGGAAGTCAATCAGCCCCAGCATTTT
TRBD1	TRBV12-5	NA	TRBJ1-5	CASGFSTARDRVPQPQHF	TGTGCTAGTGGTTTTTCTACCGCCCGGGACAGGGTTCCTCAGCCCCAGCATTTT
NA	TRBV6-1	few	TRBJ1-5	CASSDAQPQHF	TGTGCCAGCAGTGACGCCCAGCCCCAGCATTTT
TRBD2	TRBV27	NA	TRBJ2-1	CASSFTSGILSNEQFF	TGTGCCAGCAGTTTCACTAGCGGGATCCTCTCCAATGAGCAGTTCTTC
NA	TRBV18	NA	TRBJ2-7	CASSPPVSSYEQYF	TGTGCCAGCTCACCACCGGTCAGCAGCTACGAGCAGTACTTC
TRBD2	TRBV27	NA	TRBJ2-3	CASSGLVADTQYF	TGTGCCAGTTCCGGACTAGTAGCAGATACGCAGTATTTT
TRBD2	TRBV12-3/TRBV12-4	NA	TRBJ2-3	CASSRLASTDTQYF	TGTGCCAGCAGTCGACTAGCGAGCACAGATACGCAGTATTTT
NA	TRBV7-2	NA	TRBJ1-5	CASSYRVDSNQPQHF	TGTGCCAGCAGCTACAGGGTTGACTCGAATCAGCCCCAGCATTTT
NA	TRBV27	NA	TRBJ2-3	CASSLSGADTDTQYF	TGTGCCAGCAGTTTATCAGGCGCCGATACAGATACGCAGTATTTT
NA	TRBV12-3/TRBV12-4	once	TRBJ1-1	CASSLLLGARAFF	TGTGCCAGCAGTTTACTACTTGGGGCACGGGCTTTCTTT
NA	TRBV5-4	NA	TRBJ2-1	CASSFGRGYEQFF	TGTGCCAGCAGCTTCGGTAGGGGGTATGAGCAGTTCTTC
TRBD2	TRBV7-8	NA	TRBJ2-3	CASSRLAGEVDTQYF	TGTGCCAGCAGCCGACTAGCGGGAGAAGTAGATACGCAGTATTTT
NA	TRBV10-3	NA	TRBJ2-1	CAISEPGKRMSSYNEQFF	TGTGCCATCAGTGAGCCGGGGAAGAGGATGAGCTCCTACAATGAGCAGTTCTTC
TRBD2	TRBV27	NA	TRBJ2-1	CASSTLAGPYNEQFF	TGTGCCAGCAGTACACTAGCGGGGCCCTACAATGAGCAGTTCTTC
NA	TRBV6-1	few	TRBJ2-7	CASWHRPYEQYF	TGTGCCAGCTGGCACAGGCCCTACGAGCAGTACTTC
TRBD2	TRBV12-3/TRBV12-4	NA	TRBJ2-7	CASSLASGGLNSYEQYF	TGTGCCAGCAGTTTGGCTAGCGGGGGGCTTAACTCCTACGAGCAGTACTTC
NA	TRBV6-5	few	TRBJ2-7	CASSSLSDGYERQYF	TGTGCCAGCAGTTCTTTAAGCGACGGGTACGAGAGGCAGTACTTC
TRBD2	TRBV6-1	NA	TRBJ2-1	CASSPIGTSGETSYNEQFF	TGTGCCAGCAGTCCGATCGGGACTAGCGGCGAAACATCCTACAATGAGCAGTTCTTC
NA	TRBV30	NA	TRBJ2-1	CAWSLGGYNEQFF	TGTGCCTGGTCGCTAGGGGGGTACAATGAGCAGTTCTTC
NA	TRBV6-5	NA	TRBJ1-1	CASSYSGWGMNTEAFF	TGTGCCAGCAGTTACTCGGGCTGGGGAATGAACACTGAAGCTTTCTTT
TRBD1	TRBV6-1	NA	TRBJ1-2	CASSVRGGYYGYTF	TGTGCCAGCAGTGTCAGGGGGGGGTACTATGGCTACACCTTC
NA	TRBV7-7	NA	TRBJ2-1	CASSYSVAEAYNEQFF	TGTGCTAGCAGCTATAGTGTAGCCGAGGCTTACAATGAGCAGTTCTTC
NA	TRBV2	NA	TRBJ2-7	CASSGTLSSYEQYF	TGTGCCAGCAGCGGGACTTTAAGCTCCTACGAGCAGTACTTC
TRBD1	TRBV27	NA	TRBJ1-2	CASSSWDSPGGYTF	TGTGCCAGCAGTTCCTGGGACAGTCCCGGAGGCTACACCTTC
NA	TRBV5-1	NA	TRBJ2-6	CASSLVPGTGANVLTF	TGCGCCAGCAGCTTGGTACCAGGTACTGGGGCCAACGTCCTGACTTTC
TRBD1	TRBV20-1	once	TRBJ1-5	CSATGTGSNQPQHF	TGCAGTGCTACCGGGACAGGGAGTAATCAGCCCCAGCATTTT
NA	TRBV20-1	few	TRBJ2-1	CRARGRSSYNEQFF	TGCAGGGCCCGAGGGCGGAGCTCCTACAATGAGCAGTTCTTC
NA	TRBV24-1	NA	TRBJ2-3	CATSDSQGEIADTQYF	TGTGCCACCAGTGATTCCCAGGGCGAAATCGCAGATACGCAGTATTTT
NA	TRBV7-6	NA	TRBJ1-2	CASSLGREEGYTF	TGTGCCAGCAGCTTAGGCAGGGAGGAGGGCTACACCTTC
TRBD2	TRBV29-1	NA	TRBJ2-1	CSVDPTSGPPNEQFF	TGCAGCGTTGATCCGACTAGCGGACCGCCCAATGAGCAGTTCTTC
TRBD1	TRBV6-1	NA	TRBJ2-7	CASSLISGDRAYEQYF	TGTGCCAGCAGTCTTATATCCGGAGACAGGGCCTACGAGCAGTACTTC
NA	TRBV29-1	NA	TRBJ2-1	CSAERGDRDYNEQFF	TGCAGCGCCGAGCGGGGGGACAGGGACTACAATGAGCAGTTCTTC
NA	TRBV6-1	NA	TRBJ2-1	CASAQPLGMAGHGYNEQFF	TGTGCCAGCGCACAACCCCTTGGTATGGCAGGTCATGGGTACAATGAGCAGTTCTTC
TRBD1	TRBV19	NA	TRBJ1-3	CASTGGEEGNTIYF	TGTGCCAGTACAGGGGGCGAAGAAGGAAACACCATATATTTT
TRBD2	TRBV3-1	NA	TRBJ2-1	CASSQDLAGGYNEQFF	TGTGCCAGCAGCCAAGATCTAGCGGGGGGATACAATGAGCAGTTCTTC
NA	TRBV15	NA	TRBJ1-1	CATSRDDNTEAFF	TGTGCCACCAGCAGAGATGATAACACTGAAGCTTTCTTT
TRBD2	TRBV20-1	NA	TRBJ2-7	CSASPSGGSSYEQYF	TGCAGTGCTTCTCCTAGCGGGGGGTCCTCCTACGAGCAGTACTTC
NA	TRBV20-1	NA	TRBJ1-3	CSAAGDPGSSGNTIYF	TGCAGTGCCGCGGGGGATCCGGGGAGCTCTGGAAACACCATATATTTT